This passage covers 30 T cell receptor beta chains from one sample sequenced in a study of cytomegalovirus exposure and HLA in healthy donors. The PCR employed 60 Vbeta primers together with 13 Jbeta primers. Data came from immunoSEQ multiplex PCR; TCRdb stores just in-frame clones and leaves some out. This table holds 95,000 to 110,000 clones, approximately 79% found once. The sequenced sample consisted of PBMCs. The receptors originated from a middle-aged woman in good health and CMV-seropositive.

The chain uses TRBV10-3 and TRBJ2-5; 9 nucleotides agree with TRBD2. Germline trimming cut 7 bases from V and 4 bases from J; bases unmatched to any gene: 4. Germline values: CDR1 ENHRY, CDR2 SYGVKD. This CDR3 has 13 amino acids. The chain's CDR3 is CAITPREGETQYF. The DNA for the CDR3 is TGTGCCATCACCCCGCGGGAGGGAGAGACCCAGTACTTC.

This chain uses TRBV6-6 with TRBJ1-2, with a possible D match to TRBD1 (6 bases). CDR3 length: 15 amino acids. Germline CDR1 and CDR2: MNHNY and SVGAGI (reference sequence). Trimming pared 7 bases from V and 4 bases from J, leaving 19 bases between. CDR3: CASTLPGHASYGYTF. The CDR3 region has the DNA TGTGCCAGCACCCTACCGGGACACGCGAGCTATGGCTACACCTTC.

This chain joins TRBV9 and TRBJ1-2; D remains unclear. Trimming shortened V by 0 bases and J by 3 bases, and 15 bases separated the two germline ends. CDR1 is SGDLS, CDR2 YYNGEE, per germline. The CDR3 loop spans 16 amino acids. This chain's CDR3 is CASSVDGRSRDYGYTF. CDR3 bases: TGTGCCAGCAGCGTAGATGGTCGATCGCGGGACTATGGCTACACCTTC.

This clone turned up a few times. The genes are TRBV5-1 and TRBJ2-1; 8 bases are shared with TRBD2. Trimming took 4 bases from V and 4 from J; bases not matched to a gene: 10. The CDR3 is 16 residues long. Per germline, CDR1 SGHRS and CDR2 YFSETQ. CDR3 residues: CASSPPTGGGYNEQFF. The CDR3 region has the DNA TGCGCCAGCAGCCCCCCCACCGGGGGGGGGTACAATGAGCAGTTCTTC.

The DNA for the CDR3 is TGTGCCAGCAGCCCTGGGACAGGGGGAGAGACCCAGTACTTC. The encoded protein is CASSPGTGGETQYF. The rearrangement uses TRBV7-6 and TRBJ2-5; 11 bases match TRBD1. The CDR3 is 14 amino acids. V was pared by 5 bases and J by 4 bases, with 3 bases of the junction left unmatched. Germline-derived CDR1 and CDR2 are SGHVS and FNYEAQ.

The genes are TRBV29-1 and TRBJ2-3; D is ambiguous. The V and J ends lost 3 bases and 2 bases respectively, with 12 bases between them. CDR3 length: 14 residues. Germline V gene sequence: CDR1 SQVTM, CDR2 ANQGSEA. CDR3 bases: TGCAGCGTTGAGGGCCCAACTCCCACAGATACGCAGTATTTT. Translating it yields CSVEGPTPTDTQYF.

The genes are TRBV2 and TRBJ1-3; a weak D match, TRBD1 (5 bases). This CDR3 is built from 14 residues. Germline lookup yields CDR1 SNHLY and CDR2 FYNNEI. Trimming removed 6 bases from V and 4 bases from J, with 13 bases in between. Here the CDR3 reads CASSPRVSGNTIYF. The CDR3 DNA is TGTGCCAGCAGCCCCAGGGTATCCGGAAACACCATATATTTT.

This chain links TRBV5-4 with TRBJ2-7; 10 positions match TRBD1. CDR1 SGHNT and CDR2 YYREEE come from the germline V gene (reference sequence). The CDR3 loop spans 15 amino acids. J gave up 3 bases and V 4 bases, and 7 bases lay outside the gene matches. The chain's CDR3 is CASSSAGTGVYEQYF. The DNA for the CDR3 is TGTGCCAGCAGCAGTGCCGGGACAGGGGTCTACGAGCAGTACTTC.

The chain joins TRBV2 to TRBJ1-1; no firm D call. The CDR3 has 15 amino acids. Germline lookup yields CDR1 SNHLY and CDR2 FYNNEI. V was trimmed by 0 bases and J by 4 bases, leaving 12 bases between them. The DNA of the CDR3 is TGTGCCAGCAGTGAAGCCGAGGGTGTTAGCACTGAAGCTTTCTTT. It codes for CASSEAEGVSTEAFF.

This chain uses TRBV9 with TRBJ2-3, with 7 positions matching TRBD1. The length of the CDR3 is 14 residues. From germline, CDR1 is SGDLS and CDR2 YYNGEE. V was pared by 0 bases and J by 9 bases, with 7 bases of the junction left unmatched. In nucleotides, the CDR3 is TGTGCCAGCAGCGTAGCGGTTGGGACAGCGACGCAGTATTTT. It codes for CASSVAVGTATQYF.

CDR3 bases: TGTGCCAGCAGTTCCCAACAGGGGGGGAACACCGGGGAGCTGTTTTTT. Amino acids: CASSSQQGGNTGELFF. This chain joins TRBV28 and TRBJ2-2, with 8 bases matching TRBD1. Trimming at V came to 4 bases and at J to 1 base, leaving 5 bases not matched to a gene. CDR3 size: 16 residues. Germline V gene lookup returns CDR1 MDHEN and CDR2 SYDVKM.

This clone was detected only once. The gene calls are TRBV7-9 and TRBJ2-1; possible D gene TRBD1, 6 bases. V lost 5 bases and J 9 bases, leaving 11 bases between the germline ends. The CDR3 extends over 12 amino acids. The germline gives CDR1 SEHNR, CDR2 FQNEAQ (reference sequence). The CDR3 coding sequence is TGTGCCAGCAGCGTAAACAGGGTTGAGCAGTTCTTC. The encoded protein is CASSVNRVEQFF.

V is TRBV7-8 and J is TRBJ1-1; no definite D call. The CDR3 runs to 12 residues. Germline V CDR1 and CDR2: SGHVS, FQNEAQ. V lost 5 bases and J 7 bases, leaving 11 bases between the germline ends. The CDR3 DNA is TGTGCCAGCAGCCCCTCCCATAGTGAAGCTTTCTTT. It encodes CASSPSHSEAFF.

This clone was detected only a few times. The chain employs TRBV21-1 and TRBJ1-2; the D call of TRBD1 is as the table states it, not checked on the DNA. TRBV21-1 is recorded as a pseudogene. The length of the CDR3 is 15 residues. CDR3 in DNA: TGTGCCAGCAGCAAATATCTCAGGGGAAGGTATGGCTACACCTTC. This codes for CASSKYLRGRYGYTF.

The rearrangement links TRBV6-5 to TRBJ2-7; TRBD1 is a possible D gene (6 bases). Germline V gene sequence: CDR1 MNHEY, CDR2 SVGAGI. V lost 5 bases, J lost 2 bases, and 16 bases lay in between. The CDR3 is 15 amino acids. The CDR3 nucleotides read TGTGCCAGCAGTAAATACGGGACACCTCCCTACGAGCAGTACTTC. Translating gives CASSKYGTPPYEQYF.

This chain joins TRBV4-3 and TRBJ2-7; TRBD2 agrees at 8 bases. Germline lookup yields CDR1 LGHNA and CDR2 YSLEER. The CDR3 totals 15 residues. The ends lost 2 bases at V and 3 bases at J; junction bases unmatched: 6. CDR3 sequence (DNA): TGCGCCAGCAGCCAACTCACGGGGGGGATCTACGAGCAGTACTTC. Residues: CASSQLTGGIYEQYF.

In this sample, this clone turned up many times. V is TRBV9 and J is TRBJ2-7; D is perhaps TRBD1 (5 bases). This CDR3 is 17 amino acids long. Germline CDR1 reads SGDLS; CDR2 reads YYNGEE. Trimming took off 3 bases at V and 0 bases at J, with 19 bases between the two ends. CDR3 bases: TGTGCCAGCAGCGCTCCAAGTGGAGACAGTTTCTCCTACGAGCAGTACTTC. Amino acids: CASSAPSGDSFSYEQYF.

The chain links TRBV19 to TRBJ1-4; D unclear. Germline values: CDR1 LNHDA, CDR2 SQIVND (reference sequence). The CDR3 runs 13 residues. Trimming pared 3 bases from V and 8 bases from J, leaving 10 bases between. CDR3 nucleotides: TGTGCCAGTAGTATCCGTTCGTCGGAAAAACTGTTTTTT. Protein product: CASSIRSSEKLFF.

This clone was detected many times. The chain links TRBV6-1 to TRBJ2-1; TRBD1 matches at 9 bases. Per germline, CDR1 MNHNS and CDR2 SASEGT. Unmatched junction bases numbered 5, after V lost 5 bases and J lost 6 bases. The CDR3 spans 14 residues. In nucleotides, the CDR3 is TGTGCCAGCAGTTCTCCGGACAGGGGCAATGAGCAGTTCTTC. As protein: CASSSPDRGNEQFF.

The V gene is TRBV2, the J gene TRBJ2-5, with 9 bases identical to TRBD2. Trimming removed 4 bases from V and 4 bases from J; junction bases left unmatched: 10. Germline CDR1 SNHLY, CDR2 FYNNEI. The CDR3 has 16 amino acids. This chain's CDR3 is CASSGTRGGLSETQYF. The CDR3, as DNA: TGTGCCAGCAGTGGAACGCGGGGGGGCCTTTCAGAGACCCAGTACTTC.

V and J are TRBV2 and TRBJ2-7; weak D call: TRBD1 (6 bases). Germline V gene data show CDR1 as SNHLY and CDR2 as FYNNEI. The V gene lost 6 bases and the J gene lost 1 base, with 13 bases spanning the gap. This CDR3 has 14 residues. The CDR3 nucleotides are TGTGCCAGCAGGGTTTGGGGACAATCCTACGAGCAGTACTTC. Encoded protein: CASRVWGQSYEQYF. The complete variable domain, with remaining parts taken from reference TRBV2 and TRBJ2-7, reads EPEVTQTPSHQVTQMGQEVILRCVPISNHLYFYWYRQILGQKVEFLVSFYNNEISEKSEIFDDQFSVERPDGSNFTLKIRSTKLEDSAMYFCASRVWGQSYEQYFGPGTRLTVT.

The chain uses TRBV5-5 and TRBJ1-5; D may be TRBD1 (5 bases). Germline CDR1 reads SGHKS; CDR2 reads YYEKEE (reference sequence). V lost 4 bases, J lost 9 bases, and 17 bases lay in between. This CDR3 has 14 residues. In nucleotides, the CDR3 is TGTGCCAGCAGCCCAGGGCCGTTCATAGGGCCCCAGCATTTT. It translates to CASSPGPFIGPQHF.

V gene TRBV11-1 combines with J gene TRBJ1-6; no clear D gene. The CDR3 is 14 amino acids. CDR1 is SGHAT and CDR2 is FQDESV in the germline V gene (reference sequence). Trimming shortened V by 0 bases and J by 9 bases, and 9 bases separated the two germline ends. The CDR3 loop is CASSLAYSGSPLHF. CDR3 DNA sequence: TGTGCCAGCAGCTTAGCGTACAGCGGTTCACCCCTCCACTTT.

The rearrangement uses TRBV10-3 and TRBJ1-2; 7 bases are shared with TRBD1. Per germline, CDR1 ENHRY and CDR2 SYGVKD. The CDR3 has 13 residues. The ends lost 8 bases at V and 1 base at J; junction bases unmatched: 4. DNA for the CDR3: TGTGCCATCGGGGACAGTGTTAACTATGGCTACACCTTC. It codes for CAIGDSVNYGYTF.

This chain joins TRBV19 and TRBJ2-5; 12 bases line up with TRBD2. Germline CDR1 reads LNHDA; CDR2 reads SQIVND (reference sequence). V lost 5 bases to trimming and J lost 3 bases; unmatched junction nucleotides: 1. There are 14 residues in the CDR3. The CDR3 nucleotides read TGTGCCAGTAGTCGACTAGCGGGAGAAGAGACCCAGTACTTC. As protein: CASSRLAGEETQYF.

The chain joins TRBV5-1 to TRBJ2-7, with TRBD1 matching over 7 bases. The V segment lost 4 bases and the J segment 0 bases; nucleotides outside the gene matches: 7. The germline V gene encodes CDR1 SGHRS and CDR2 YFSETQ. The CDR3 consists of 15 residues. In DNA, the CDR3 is TGCGCCAGCAGCCCCCGACAGGGAAGCTCCTACGAGCAGTACTTC. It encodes CASSPRQGSSYEQYF.

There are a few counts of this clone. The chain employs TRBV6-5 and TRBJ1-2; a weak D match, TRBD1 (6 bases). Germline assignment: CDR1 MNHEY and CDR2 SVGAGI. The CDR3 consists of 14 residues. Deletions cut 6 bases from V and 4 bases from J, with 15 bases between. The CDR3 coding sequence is TGTGCCAGCAGACCGGGACAAAGTCGCTATGGCTACACCTTC. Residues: CASRPGQSRYGYTF.

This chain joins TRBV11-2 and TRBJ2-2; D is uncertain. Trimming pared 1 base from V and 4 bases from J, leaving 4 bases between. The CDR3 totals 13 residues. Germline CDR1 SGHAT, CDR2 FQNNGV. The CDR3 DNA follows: TGTGCCAGCAGCTTAGTTCGCACCGGGGAGCTGTTTTTT. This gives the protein CASSLVRTGELFF.

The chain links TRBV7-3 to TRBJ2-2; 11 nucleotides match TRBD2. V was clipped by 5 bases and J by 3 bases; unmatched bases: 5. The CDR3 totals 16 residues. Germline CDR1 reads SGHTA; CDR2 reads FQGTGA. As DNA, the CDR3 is TGTGCCAGCAGCCTTAGCGGGGGGGCGTACACCGGGGAGCTGTTTTTT. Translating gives CASSLSGGAYTGELFF. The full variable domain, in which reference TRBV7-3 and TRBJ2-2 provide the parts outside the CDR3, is GAGVSQTPSNKVTEKGKYVELRCDPISGHTALYWYRQSLGQGPEFLIYFQGTGAADDSGLPNDRFFAVRPEGSVSTLKIQRTERGDSAVYLCASSLSGGAYTGELFFGEGSRLTVL.

CDR3 DNA: TGTGCCAGCAGTGAATTAGGGGAGGGCACTGAAGCTTTCTTT. Protein product: CASSELGEGTEAFF. The chain recombines TRBV2 with TRBJ1-1; tentatively, D is TRBD1 (5 bases). The ends were cut back, 2 bases at V and 4 bases at J, with 11 bases in the middle. Germline CDR1 SNHLY, CDR2 FYNNEI. The CDR3 totals 14 residues.